This passage covers 21 T cell receptor beta chains from one sample sequenced in a study of cytomegalovirus exposure and HLA in healthy donors. Libraries were prepared by immunoSEQ multiplex PCR; TCRdb keeps only in-frame clonotypes and omits some of them. The repertoire includes 150,000 to 200,000 clones, roughly nine tenths of them detected once, and 3% to 3.5% sits in the top ten. The sequencing sample was made of PBMCs. The receptors derive from a woman between 18 and 29 years old in good health and CMV-seropositive.

The J gene is TRBJ2-3, the V gene TRBV6-1; D perhaps matches TRBD2 (5 bases). The V end lost 3 bases, the J end lost 4 bases, and 8 bases lay between the germline ends. Germline CDR1 MNHNS, CDR2 SASEGT. The CDR3 is made up of 13 amino acids. CDR3 DNA: TGTGCCAGCAGTGACGCGGGTCCAGATACGCAGTATTTT. The encoded protein is CASSDAGPDTQYF.

This clone turned up a few times. This chain connects TRBV7-2 to TRBJ2-7; D might be TRBD1 (5 bases). From germline, CDR1 is SGHTA and CDR2 FQGNSA. The V gene lost 1 base and the J gene lost 3 bases, with 13 bases spanning the gap. The CDR3 runs 15 residues. CDR3 coding DNA: TGTGCCAGCAGCTTAGTTGCAGGGAAACACTACGAGCAGTACTTC. As protein: CASSLVAGKHYEQYF.

V gene TRBV5-6 combines with J gene TRBJ1-1; 8 nucleotides align to TRBD1. J was trimmed by 3 bases and V by 5 bases; bases with no gene match: 6. CDR3 length: 14 amino acids. CDR1 and CDR2 (germline): SGHDT, YYEEEE. The CDR3 spells CASRAGQGDTEAFF. CDR3 nucleotides: TGTGCCAGCAGAGCTGGACAGGGCGACACTGAAGCTTTCTTT.

V is TRBV10-2 and J is TRBJ2-7, with 8 bases fitting TRBD2. CDR1 is WSHSY and CDR2 is SAAADI in the germline V gene. The CDR3 covers 13 residues. With V trimmed by 2 bases and J by 4 bases, 1 base remained unmatched. CDR3 region: CASSEASGYEQYF. CDR3 DNA: TGCGCCAGCAGTGAGGCTAGCGGGTACGAGCAGTACTTC.

The V gene is TRBV4-2, the J gene TRBJ1-6, with a weak D call TRBD1 (6 bases). The V end lost 0 bases, the J end lost 6 bases, and 15 bases lay between the germline ends. From germline, CDR1 is LGHNA and CDR2 YNFKEQ. CDR3 length equals 17 residues. CDR3 residues: CASSQDFKGHRNSPLHF. CDR3 nucleotide sequence: TGTGCCAGCAGCCAAGATTTTAAGGGACACCGTAATTCACCCCTCCACTTT.

The chain recombines TRBV28 with TRBJ1-1; D unresolved. The CDR3 extends over 14 amino acids. Trimming removed 5 bases at V and 0 bases at J, with 10 bases between. Germline V gene lookup returns CDR1 MDHEN and CDR2 SYDVKM. The CDR3 protein is CASSPAVLNTEAFF. The CDR3 coding sequence is TGTGCCAGCAGTCCCGCGGTCTTGAACACTGAAGCTTTCTTT.

The chain uses TRBV4-1 and TRBJ1-1; TRBD1 matches 8 bases. CDR3 size: 14 residues. The germline gives CDR1 MGHRA, CDR2 YSYEKL. The trim removed 4 bases at V and 2 bases at J, leaving 3 bases unmatched. In nucleotides, the CDR3 is TGCGCCAGCAGCCCGGACAGGGTCAACACTGAAGCTTTCTTT. Translated, it gives CASSPDRVNTEAFF.

J is TRBJ2-1 and V is TRBV1; the table gives TRBD2 as D, unverified against the DNA. TRBV1 is a pseudogene locus. CDR3 length: 17 residues. CDR3 region: CTSSQDPSAGGHNEQFF. The CDR3 bases are TGCACCAGCAGCCAAGATCCCTCAGCGGGAGGGCACAATGAGCAGTTCTTC.

The chain uses TRBV15 and TRBJ2-7; D not certain. CDR1 and CDR2 (germline): LNHNV, YYDKDF (reference sequence). This CDR3 region has 15 residues. V dropped 5 bases and J dropped 3 bases, with 17 bases sitting between them. CDR3 bases: TGTGCCACCAGCGTATTAGATGGGCCCTACTACGAGCAGTACTTC. Translated, it gives CATSVLDGPYYEQYF. Using reference TRBV15 and TRBJ2-7 for the parts outside the CDR3, the full variable domain is DAMVIQNPRYQVTQFGKPVTLSCSQTLNHNVMYWYQQKSSQAPKLLFHYYDKDFNNEADTPDNFQSRRPNTSFCFLDIRSPGLGDTAMYLCATSVLDGPYYEQYFGPGTRLTVT.

This chain joins TRBV4-2 and TRBJ2-7; no clear D. Germline V gene lookup returns CDR1 LGHNA and CDR2 YNFKEQ. The CDR3 loop spans 14 amino acids. V was cut by 0 bases and J by 0 bases, with 6 bases left in between. CDR3 coding DNA: TGTGCCAGCAGCCAAGACTTTTCCTCCTACGAGCAGTACTTC. Translated, it gives CASSQDFSSYEQYF.

This rearrangement joins TRBV15 to TRBJ2-7, with 7 bases matching TRBD2. In germline, CDR1 is LNHNV, CDR2 YYDKDF (reference sequence). This CDR3 comprises 14 residues. V lost 0 bases, J lost 6 bases, and 5 bases stayed unmatched. The CDR3 is CATSRDAGVAEQYF. The CDR3 region has the DNA TGTGCCACCAGCAGAGACGCGGGGGTTGCCGAGCAGTACTTC. The whole variable domain, filled in from reference TRBV15 and TRBJ2-7, reads DAMVIQNPRYQVTQFGKPVTLSCSQTLNHNVMYWYQQKSSQAPKLLFHYYDKDFNNEADTPDNFQSRRPNTSFCFLDIRSPGLGDTAMYLCATSRDAGVAEQYFGPGTRLTVT.

The chain has TRBV7-9 and TRBJ2-6, with D perhaps matching TRBD1 (6 bases). CDR1 is SEHNR and CDR2 is FQNEAQ in the germline V gene (reference sequence). This CDR3 comprises 16 residues. The V end lost 7 bases, the J end lost 0 bases, and 13 bases lay between the germline ends. In DNA, the CDR3 is TGTGCCAGCATCCAACTACAGGGCTCTGGGGCCAACGTCCTGACTTTC. Its translation is CASIQLQGSGANVLTF.

This clone is a singleton in its sample. J is TRBJ2-7 and V is TRBV4-2; the D gene is possibly TRBD2 (5 bases). Trimming removed 0 bases from V and 4 bases from J, with 16 bases in between. The CDR3 has 16 amino acids. Germline CDR1 LGHNA, CDR2 YNFKEQ. The CDR3, as DNA: TGTGCCAGCAGCCAAGATCTTGAGGGTGGTGGGTACGAGCAGTACTTC. It specifies CASSQDLEGGGYEQYF.

The chain joins TRBV7-3 to TRBJ2-6, with D uncertain. Trimming took 5 bases from V and 1 from J, leaving 9 bases between them. The CDR3 has 15 amino acids. Germline V gives CDR1 SGHTA, CDR2 FQGTGA. CDR3 in DNA: TGTGCCAGCAGCACCGGTACTTCTGGGGCCAACGTCCTGACTTTC. It translates to CASSTGTSGANVLTF.

The chain is built from TRBV2 and TRBJ2-1; 8 nucleotides line up with TRBD2. With V trimmed by 6 bases and J by 6 bases, 7 bases remained unmatched. This CDR3 contains 14 residues. Germline loops: CDR1 SNHLY, CDR2 FYNNEI. This CDR3 reads CASSFGGAVNEQFF. The CDR3 DNA follows: TGTGCCAGCAGCTTCGGGGGGGCAGTCAATGAGCAGTTCTTC.

This chain joins TRBV5-1 and TRBJ2-2; D might be TRBD1 (5 bases). This CDR3 is built from 15 residues. V shed 2 bases and J shed 0 bases, with 8 bases lying between them. From germline, CDR1 is SGHRS and CDR2 YFSETQ. The CDR3 DNA is TGCGCCAGCAGCTTAGGGGCGCCGAACACCGGGGAGCTGTTTTTT. Translation: CASSLGAPNTGELFF.

The chain is built from TRBV6-1 and TRBJ2-7; TRBD1 agrees at 7 bases. V trimming: 6 bases; J trimming: 0 bases; junction bases outside the gene matches: 8. From germline, CDR1 is MNHNS and CDR2 SASEGT. The CDR3 extends over 15 amino acids. The chain's CDR3 is CASRIIQGTSYEQYF. The CDR3 DNA is TGTGCCAGCAGGATAATACAGGGGACCTCCTACGAGCAGTACTTC.

The V call is TRBV5-4, the J call TRBJ2-1, with TRBD2 matching 8 bases. The CDR3 length is 14 residues. V lost 1 base to trimming and J lost 3 bases; unmatched junction nucleotides: 0. Germline V gene data show CDR1 as SGHNT and CDR2 as YYREEE (reference sequence). In DNA, the CDR3 is TGTGCCAGCAGCTTGCGGGAGGGCTACAATGAGCAGTTCTTC. It translates to CASSLREGYNEQFF.

The chain combines TRBV5-1 with TRBJ2-7, with D uncertain. Looked up from germline, CDR1 is SGHRS and CDR2 is YFSETQ. This CDR3 has 13 residues. Trimming cost V 0 bases and J 2 bases, with 6 bases left between them. CDR3 DNA sequence: TGCGCCAGCAGCTTGGACTTGCCCTACGAGCAGTACTTC. This gives the protein CASSLDLPYEQYF.

The chain uses TRBV19 and TRBJ2-2, with unresolved D. The V end lost 10 bases, the J end lost 0 bases, and 9 bases lay between the germline ends. Germline V gene sequence: CDR1 LNHDA, CDR2 SQIVND (reference sequence). The CDR3 length is 13 residues. CDR3 in DNA: TGTGCCACGAGGCATTCGAACACCGGGGAGCTGTTTTTT. Protein: CATRHSNTGELFF. Using reference TRBV19 and TRBJ2-2 for the parts outside the CDR3, the full variable domain is DGGITQSPKYLFRKEGQNVTLSCEQNLNHDAMYWYRQDPGQGLRLIYYSQIVNDFQKGDIAEGYSVSREKKESFPLTVTSAQKNPTAFYLCATRHSNTGELFFGEGSRLTVL.

This CDR3 is CASLFRGLPSSGANVLTF. As DNA, the CDR3 is TGCGCCAGCTTATTCAGGGGGCTCCCCTCCTCTGGGGCCAACGTCCTGACTTTC. The V gene is TRBV23-1, the J gene TRBJ2-6; TRBD1 matches 8 bases. TRBV23-1 is assigned to the ORF class and has an uncertain function. The V segment lost 8 bases and the J segment 0 bases; nucleotides outside the gene matches: 12. The CDR3 spans 18 residues.